This passage covers 21 T cell receptor beta chains from one sample sequenced in a study of cytomegalovirus exposure and HLA in healthy donors. Primers for the PCR totalled 60 Vbeta and 13 Jbeta. The method was immunoSEQ multiplex PCR; TCRdb's version includes in-frame clones alone and lacks a portion of them. The table has nearly 95,000 clones, 6% to 9% seen once. The sequenced sample was PBMCs. The receptors shown here come from a man aged 50-59 years in good health and CMV-seronegative.

The sample holds a few counts of this clone. The chain combines TRBV27 with TRBJ2-5; 9 nucleotides match TRBD1. CDR1 is MNHEY, CDR2 SMNVEV, per germline (reference sequence). The CDR3 sequence is 17 residues long. V trimming: 5 bases; J trimming: 1 base; junction bases outside the gene matches: 11. CDR3 coding DNA: TGTGCCAGCAGTACTCAAAGACCGGGACAGGGCCAAGAGACCCAGTACTTC. This encodes CASSTQRPGQGQETQYF.

For the CDR3, the DNA is TGTGCCTGGAGTATCGGGACAGGCAATAATTCACCCCTCCACTTT. It is translated as CAWSIGTGNNSPLHF. The V and J genes are TRBV30 and TRBJ1-6; 8 positions agree with TRBD1. In germline, CDR1 is GTSNPN, CDR2 SVGIG (reference sequence). This CDR3 region has 15 residues. The V gene end was trimmed by 2 bases and the J gene end by 5 bases; junction bases not matched to a gene: 5.

V usage is TRBV28 and J usage is TRBJ2-7, with D perhaps matching TRBD1 (6 bases). Germline V gives CDR1 MDHEN, CDR2 SYDVKM. Trimming removed 6 bases at V and 0 bases at J, with 15 bases between. There are 15 residues in the CDR3. CDR3 coding DNA: TGTGCCAGCAGGATCCGGGACAAAGCCTCCTACGAGCAGTACTTC. Translated: CASRIRDKASYEQYF.

The CDR3 reads CASSPGGGSYEQYF. In DNA, the CDR3 is TGTGCCAGCAGCCCTGGGGGGGGCTCCTACGAGCAGTACTTC. The chain recombines TRBV5-4 with TRBJ2-5, with TRBD2 identical over 7 bases. Gene TRBJ2-7 matches the end of the DNA better, so the J call may be wrong. This CDR3 comprises 14 residues. The germline V gene has CDR1 SGHNT and CDR2 YYREEE (reference sequence).

In its sample, this clone was seen a few times. The rearrangement uses TRBV7-8 and TRBJ2-3, with 15 positions matching TRBD2. This CDR3 has 19 residues. Germline lookup yields CDR1 SGHVS and CDR2 FQNEAQ. Germline trimming cut 2 bases from V and 5 bases from J; bases unmatched to any gene: 11. CDR3 nucleotide sequence: TGTGCCAGCAGCTTACGAGGACTAGCGGGGGGGCCGTCGGTAGATACGCAGTATTTT. Its translation is CASSLRGLAGGPSVDTQYF.

The chain uses TRBV6-5 and TRBJ2-7, with D hard to call. The V gene's germline CDR1 is MNHEY and CDR2 SVGAGI. This CDR3 region has 14 residues. V gave up 7 bases and J gave up 1 base, with 14 bases separating them. The CDR3 nucleotides read TGTGCCAGCACTTGGGCAGCTCGTTCCTACGAGCAGTACTTC. This encodes CASTWAARSYEQYF.

This clone has a handful of counts. This chain links TRBV7-2 with TRBJ2-1; a weak D match, TRBD2 (5 bases). CDR3 length: 14 amino acids. Trimming left V 5 bases short and J 7 bases short, with 15 bases between. Per the germline V gene, CDR1 is SGHTA and CDR2 is FQGNSA. CDR3 sequence: CASSRLAPPNEQFF. The CDR3 DNA reads as TGTGCCAGCAGCCGTCTAGCCCCCCCAAATGAGCAGTTCTTC.

The rearrangement links TRBV29-1 to TRBJ1-3; no reliable D call. Trimming removed 7 bases at V and 2 bases at J, with 6 bases between. This CDR3 spans 11 amino acids. CDR1 is SQVTM, CDR2 ANQGSEA, per germline. The CDR3 DNA is TGCAGCGCCCAAACTGGAAACACCATATATTTT. Its protein is CSAQTGNTIYF.

The chain is built from TRBV27 and TRBJ2-6, with a possible D match to TRBD2 (7 bases). The CDR3 has 16 residues. V was cut by 5 bases and J by 2 bases, with 13 bases left in between. The germline V gene has CDR1 MNHEY and CDR2 SMNVEV (reference sequence). CDR3 in amino acids: CASSPPRGPGANVLTF. The DNA for the CDR3 is TGTGCCAGCAGTCCCCCGCGGGGGCCTGGGGCCAACGTCCTGACTTTC.

This clone was counted ten times or more. The gene calls are TRBV6-1 and TRBJ2-6; D gene unclear. This CDR3 comprises 15 residues. Germline CDR1 reads MNHNS; CDR2 reads SASEGT. Trimming left V 6 bases short and J 0 bases short, with 9 bases between. The CDR3 DNA is TGTGCCAGCAGCCCTCACAACTCTGGGGCCAACGTCCTGACTTTC. Its translation is CASSPHNSGANVLTF.

V usage is TRBV5-6 and J usage is TRBJ2-5; 8 positions match TRBD2. The CDR3 is 15 residues long. The germline CDR1 and CDR2 sequences are SGHDT and YYEEEE. V gave up 4 bases and J gave up 4 bases; unmatched junction bases: 9. CDR3 DNA: TGTGCCAGCAGCCCGTTCGGGGGGGCTGGAGAGACCCAGTACTTC. It is translated as CASSPFGGAGETQYF.

Only a few counts were recorded for this clone. The V call is TRBV19, the J call TRBJ2-5; D unresolved. Trimming shortened V by 5 bases and J by 4 bases, and 11 bases separated the two germline ends. The CDR3 totals 13 residues. Germline V gives CDR1 LNHDA, CDR2 SQIVND (reference sequence). The CDR3 loop reads CASSPTNRETQYF. DNA for the CDR3: TGTGCCAGTAGTCCTACTAACCGAGAGACCCAGTACTTC.

This clone was seen repeatedly, ten times or more. The CDR3 DNA sequence: TGCGCCAGCAGCATCCGGACAGGGGGCTCCTACGAGCAGTACTTC. Protein: CASSIRTGGSYEQYF. V gene TRBV5-1 combines with J gene TRBJ2-7; 10 positions agree with TRBD1. J was trimmed by 0 bases and V by 4 bases; bases with no gene match: 4. The CDR3 spans 15 residues. Germline lookup yields CDR1 SGHRS and CDR2 YFSETQ.

This clone was seen only a few times. The chain recombines TRBV7-2 with TRBJ2-1, with D possibly matching TRBD2 (5 bases). Looked up from germline, CDR1 is SGHTA and CDR2 is FQGNSA. V dropped 0 bases and J dropped 4 bases, with 10 bases sitting between them. The CDR3 totals 15 residues. CDR3 DNA: TGTGCCAGCAGCTTAGCCCCTAGCTTGTACAATGAGCAGTTCTTC. It is translated as CASSLAPSLYNEQFF.

This clone was observed a few times. The chain couples TRBV4-1 to TRBJ2-5; TRBD2 matches at 8 bases. J was trimmed by 9 bases and V by 0 bases; bases with no gene match: 12. Germline CDR1 and CDR2: MGHRA and YSYEKL. The CDR3 has 16 residues. CDR3 coding DNA: TGCGCCAGCAGCCAAGATTTCCGGCCCGACGGGAGGGCCCAGTACTTC. This codes for CASSQDFRPDGRAQYF.

Only a few counts were recorded for this clone. The chain is built from TRBV5-1 and TRBJ2-5, with 7 positions matching TRBD1. V trimming: 3 bases; J trimming: 5 bases; junction bases outside the gene matches: 10. This CDR3 is built from 15 residues. Germline V gene lookup returns CDR1 SGHRS and CDR2 YFSETQ. The chain's CDR3 is CASSSGRGGMETQYF. CDR3 DNA sequence: TGCGCCAGCAGCTCGGGGAGAGGGGGCATGGAGACCCAGTACTTC.

The sample holds a few counts of this clone. One junction end does not reproduce the germline sequence, and a read error may be involved. The CDR3 region is CSVVGGGGSTGTQYF. For the CDR3, the DNA is TGCAGCGTTGTAGGTGGTGGGGGGTCCACAGGTACGCAGTATTTT. The chain employs TRBV29-1 and TRBJ2-3, with D possibly matching TRBD2 (6 bases). The CDR3 extends over 15 amino acids. The V gene's germline CDR1 is SQVTM and CDR2 ANQGSEA.

This chain joins TRBV2 and TRBJ1-2; no reliable D call. CDR1 is SNHLY and CDR2 is FYNNEI in the germline V gene. The ends were cut back, 11 bases at V and 8 bases at J, with 15 bases in the middle. This CDR3 is built from 11 residues. The CDR3 loop reads CAEGPEEGYTF. In DNA, the CDR3 is TGTGCCGAAGGGCCGGAGGAAGGCTACACCTTC.

This clone was counted many times. The CDR3 region is CASSLSWARQETQYF. In DNA form, the CDR3 reads TGTGCCAGCAGCTTAAGCTGGGCCCGACAAGAGACCCAGTACTTC. The V and J genes are TRBV7-6 and TRBJ2-5, with no clear D. CDR1 is SGHVS and CDR2 is FNYEAQ in the germline V gene. The CDR3 is made up of 15 amino acids. The V end lost 2 bases, the J end lost 2 bases, and 12 bases lay between the germline ends.

This chain links TRBV6-6 with TRBJ2-3; a weak D match, TRBD1 (5 bases). The CDR3 runs to 11 residues. V dropped 4 bases and J dropped 13 bases, with 12 bases sitting between them. Germline V gene sequence: CDR1 MNHNY, CDR2 SVGAGI (reference sequence). In DNA, the CDR3 is TGTGCCAGCAGTTCCCTGGGGCAGGAGTATTTT. It specifies CASSSLGQEYF.

This clone has more than one count but fewer than ten. This rearrangement joins TRBV28 to TRBJ1-2; tentatively, D is TRBD1 (5 bases). The CDR3 is 13 amino acids. The germline gives CDR1 MDHEN, CDR2 SYDVKM. The V gene lost 4 bases and the J gene lost 4 bases, with 10 bases spanning the gap. CDR3 in DNA: TGTGCCAGCAGTTCGTGGGGCGGCTATGGCTACACCTTC. This codes for CASSSWGGYGYTF.